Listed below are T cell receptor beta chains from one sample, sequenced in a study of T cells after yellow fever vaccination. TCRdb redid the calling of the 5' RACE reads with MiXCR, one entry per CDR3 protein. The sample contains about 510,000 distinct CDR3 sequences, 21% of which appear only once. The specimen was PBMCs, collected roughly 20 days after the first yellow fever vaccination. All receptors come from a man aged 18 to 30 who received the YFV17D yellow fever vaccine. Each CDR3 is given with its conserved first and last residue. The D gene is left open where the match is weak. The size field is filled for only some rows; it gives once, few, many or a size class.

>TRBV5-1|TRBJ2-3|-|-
TGCGCCAGCAGCTTGGGACAGACCCCAGATACGCAGTATTTT
CASSLGQTPDTQYF
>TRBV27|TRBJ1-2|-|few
TGTGCCAGCAGTTTATTCGGCAGATCTAACTATGGCTACACCTTC
CASSLFGRSNYGYTF
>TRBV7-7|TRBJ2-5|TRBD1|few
TGTGCTAGCAGCTTAGTTCTGGGACAGGGATTGGAGACCCAGTACTTC
CASSLVLGQGLETQYF
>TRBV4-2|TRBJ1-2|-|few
TGTGCCAGCAGCCATTCGACAGGCGAGGGTGGCTACACCTTC
CASSHSTGEGGYTF
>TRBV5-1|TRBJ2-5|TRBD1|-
TGCGCCAGCAGCACGGGACAGACAGGGGGAGAGACCCAGTACTTC
CASSTGQTGGETQYF
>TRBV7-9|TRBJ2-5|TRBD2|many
TGTGCCAGCAGCTTCGGAACTAGCGGGGGAGAAGAGACCCAGTACTTC
CASSFGTSGGEETQYF
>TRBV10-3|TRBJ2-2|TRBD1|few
TGTGCCATCAGCCCAGGGGGCGAGGAGCTGTTTTTT
CAISPGGEELFF
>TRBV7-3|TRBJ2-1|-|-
TGTGCCAGCAGCGAAGGGGCAGATAATGAGCAGTTCTTC
CASSEGADNEQFF
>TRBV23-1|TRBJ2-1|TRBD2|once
TGCGCCAGTCCGGGACTAGCGGTTAATGAGCAGTTCTTC
CASPGLAVNEQFF
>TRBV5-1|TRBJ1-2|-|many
TGCGCCAGCAGCTTGGATTCAGGGGCCTATGGCTACACCTTC
CASSLDSGAYGYTF
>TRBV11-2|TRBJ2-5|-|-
TGTGCCAGCAGCCTCGGCCCGGGGTTCGCGGGGGAGACCCAGTACTTC
CASSLGPGFAGETQYF
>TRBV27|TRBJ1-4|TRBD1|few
TGTGCCAGTTCGGAGTACAGGGGTTCGGGCGAAAAACTGTTTTTT
CASSEYRGSGEKLFF
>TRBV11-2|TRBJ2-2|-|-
TGTGCCAGCAGGGAGAACGCGAACACCGGGGAGCTGTTTTTT
CASRENANTGELFF
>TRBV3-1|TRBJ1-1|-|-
TGTGCCAGCAGCCAAGAGTGGGGGCGCTTGGCCACTGAAGCTTTCTTT
CASSQEWGRLATEAFF
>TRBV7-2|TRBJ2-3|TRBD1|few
TGTGCCAGCAAGCAGGACAGGACCACAGATACGCAGTATTTT
CASKQDRTTDTQYF
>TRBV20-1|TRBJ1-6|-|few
TGCAGTGCTAGAGATCGCCGGACAGTAAATTCACCCCTCCACTTT
CSARDRRTVNSPLHF
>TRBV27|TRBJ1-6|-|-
TGTGCCAGCAGTTTAAGGAGACAGAGGTCAGATTCACCCCTCCACTTT
CASSLRRQRSDSPLHF
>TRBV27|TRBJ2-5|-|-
TGTGCCAGCAGTTTATCCCCGTACCAAGAGACCCAGTACTTC
CASSLSPYQETQYF
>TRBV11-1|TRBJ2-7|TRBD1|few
TGTGCCAGCAGTCCCCGGTGGGACTTCCCGGGACAGGGGACCTACGAGCAGTACTTC
CASSPRWDFPGQGTYEQYF
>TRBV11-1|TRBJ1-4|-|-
TGTGCCAGCAGCCGAGATGGACTTTCTGAAAAACTGTTTTTT
CASSRDGLSEKLFF
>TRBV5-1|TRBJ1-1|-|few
TGCGCCAGCAGCCCACGGGGGCAGGCCACTGAAGCTTTCTTT
CASSPRGQATEAFF
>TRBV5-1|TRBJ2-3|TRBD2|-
TGCGCCAGCGCCCAGGGACTAGCGGGGGGCACAGATACGCAGTATTTT
CASAQGLAGGTDTQYF
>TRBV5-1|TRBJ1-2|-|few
TGCGCCAGCAAATCGGGGGATAAGGGCTACACCTTC
CASKSGDKGYTF
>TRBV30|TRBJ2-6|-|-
TGTGCCTGGAGGGTCTCTGGGGCCAACGTCCTGACTTTC
CAWRVSGANVLTF
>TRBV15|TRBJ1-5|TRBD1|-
TGTGCCACCAGCCAACAGGGGACGCAGCCCCAGCATTTT
CATSQQGTQPQHF
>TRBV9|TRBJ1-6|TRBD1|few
TGTGCCAGCAGCGAGGACAGGCAAAATTCACCCCTCCACTTT
CASSEDRQNSPLHF
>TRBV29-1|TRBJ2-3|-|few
TGCAGCGTTTTGGAGGCCTCTAGCACAGATACGCAGTATTTT
CSVLEASSTDTQYF
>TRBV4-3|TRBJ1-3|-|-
TGCGCCAGCAGCCAAGGGAGCTCTGGAAACACCATATATTTT
CASSQGSSGNTIYF
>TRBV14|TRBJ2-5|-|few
TGTGCCAGCAGCCAAGATGCCGGGATGGGGGAGACCCAGTACTTC
CASSQDAGMGETQYF
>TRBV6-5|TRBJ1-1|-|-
TGTGCCAGCAGTTACCAACCCGGAGCCAACACTGAAGCTTTCTTT
CASSYQPGANTEAFF
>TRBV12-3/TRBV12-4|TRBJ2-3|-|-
TGTGCCAGCAGCCCAATCCGGGGCCCGACCGACGGCACAGATACGCAGTATTTT
CASSPIRGPTDGTDTQYF
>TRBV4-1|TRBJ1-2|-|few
TGCGCCAGCAGCCTCACGGCACAGACATCCTATGGCTACACCTTC
CASSLTAQTSYGYTF
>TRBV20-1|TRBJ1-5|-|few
TGCAGTGCTTCCGAGACAGGCGATCAGCCCCAGCATTTT
CSASETGDQPQHF
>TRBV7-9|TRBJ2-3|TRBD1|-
TGTGCCAGCAGCTTGGGACAGGGGGCTTCGGATACGCAGTATTTT
CASSLGQGASDTQYF
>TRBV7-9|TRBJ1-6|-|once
TGTGCCAGCAGCCAAACGTCCGGGGGGCCCCTCCACTTT
CASSQTSGGPLHF
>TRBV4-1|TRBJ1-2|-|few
TGCGCCAGCAGCCAGGGGGGGGCGCTTAGCTATGGCTACACCTTC
CASSQGGALSYGYTF
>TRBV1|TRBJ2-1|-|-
TGCACCTTGGCCCCGGGGGTTAGCGGGGGGACGCCGAGAAGCTCCTACAATGAGCAGTTCTTC
CTLAPGVSGGTPRSSYNEQFF
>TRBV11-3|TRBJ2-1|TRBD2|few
TGTGCCAGCAGCTTAGATCTGGGGGGGATTTACAATGAGCAGTTCTTC
CASSLDLGGIYNEQFF
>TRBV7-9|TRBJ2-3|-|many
TGTGCCAGCAGCTTGCCGGAGGGGGGGGATACGCAGTATTTT
CASSLPEGGDTQYF
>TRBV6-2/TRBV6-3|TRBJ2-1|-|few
TGTGCCAGCAGTTACTCCGCCTGGGATGAGCAGTTCTTC
CASSYSAWDEQFF
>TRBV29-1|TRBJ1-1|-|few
TGCAGCGTTGAAGGTCACTTGAACACTGAAGCTTTCTTT
CSVEGHLNTEAFF
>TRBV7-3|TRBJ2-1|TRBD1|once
TGTGCCAGCAGCTATAAGACAGGGATCCCCTACAATGAGCAGTTCTTC
CASSYKTGIPYNEQFF
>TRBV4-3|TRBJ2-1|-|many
TGCGCCAGCAGCCCCACAGGGAGATCGTACAATGAGCAGTTCTTC
CASSPTGRSYNEQFF
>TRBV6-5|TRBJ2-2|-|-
TGTGCCAGCAGTTACCTGGCAAGGACCGGGGAGCTGTTTTTT
CASSYLARTGELFF
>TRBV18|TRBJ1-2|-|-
TGTGCCAGCTCACCCGCATGGGGGGCAGACTATGGCTACACCTTC
CASSPAWGADYGYTF